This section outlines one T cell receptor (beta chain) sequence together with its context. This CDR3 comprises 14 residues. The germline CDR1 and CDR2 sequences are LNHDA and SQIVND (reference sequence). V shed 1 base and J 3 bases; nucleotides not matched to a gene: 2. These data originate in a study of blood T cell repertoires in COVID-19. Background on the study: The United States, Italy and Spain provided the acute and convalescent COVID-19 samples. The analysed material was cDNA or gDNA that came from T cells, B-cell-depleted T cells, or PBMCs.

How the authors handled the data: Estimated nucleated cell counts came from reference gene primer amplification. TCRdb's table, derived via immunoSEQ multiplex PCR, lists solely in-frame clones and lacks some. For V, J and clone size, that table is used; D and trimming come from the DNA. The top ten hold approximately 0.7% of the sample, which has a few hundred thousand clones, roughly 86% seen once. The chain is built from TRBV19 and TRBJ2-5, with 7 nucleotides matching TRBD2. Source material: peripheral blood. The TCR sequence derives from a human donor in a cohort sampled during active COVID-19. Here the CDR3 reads CASSIGGGKETQYF. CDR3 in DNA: TGTGCCAGTAGTATAGGGGGAGGGAAAGAGACCCAGTACTTC. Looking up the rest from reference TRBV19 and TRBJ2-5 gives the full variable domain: DGGITQSPKYLFRKEGQNVTLSCEQNLNHDAMYWYRQDPGQGLRLIYYSQIVNDFQKGDIAEGYSVSREKKESFPLTVTSAQKNPTAFYLCASSIGGGKETQYFGPGTRLLVL.